Below, 13 T cell receptor beta chains from the same sample are listed, as sequenced in a study of PD-1 blockade in classical Hodgkin lymphoma. Sample time point: cycle 4 day 1 (C4D1), after more than five weeks of nivolumab. Every single patient, without exception, relapsed after autologous stem cell transplantation, and brentuximab vedotin exposure varied. Measured with immunoSEQ multiplex PCR; TCRdb has only the in-frame clones, and not every one. The sample lists tens of thousands of clones, 65% to 80% occurring once. Sample: peripheral blood mononuclear cells (PBMCs), taken before the fourth cycle of nivolumab. Receptors were obtained from a human donor with classical Hodgkin lymphoma.

The chain has TRBV28 and TRBJ1-6, with D hard to call. CDR1 is MDHEN, CDR2 SYDVKM, per germline. This CDR3 comprises 11 residues. V lost 2 bases and J lost 14, with 7 bases in between. DNA for the CDR3: TGTGCCAGCAGTTTAGTAGGGACCCTCCACTTT. It encodes CASSLVGTLHF.

The rearrangement joins TRBV19 to TRBJ2-3; tentatively, D is TRBD1 (6 bases). The CDR3 is 14 amino acids. The germline gives CDR1 LNHDA, CDR2 SQIVND (reference sequence). V was cut by 4 bases and J by 2 bases, with 10 bases left in between. CDR3 coding DNA: TGTGCCAGTAGTAGGAGACAGGCCACAGATACGCAGTATTTT. It is translated as CASSRRQATDTQYF.

The rearrangement joins TRBV7-9 to TRBJ1-2; no reliable D call. This CDR3 has 12 amino acids. Trimming left V 5 bases short and J 6 bases short, with 10 bases between. The germline V gene has CDR1 SEHNR and CDR2 FQNEAQ (reference sequence). CDR3 sequence: CASSQLTHGYTF. The CDR3, as DNA: TGTGCCAGCAGCCAGCTGACCCATGGCTACACCTTC.

This chain uses TRBV10-1 with TRBJ2-1; maybe TRBD2 (5 bases). Trimming took 5 bases from V and 0 from J, leaving 8 bases between them. The CDR3 is 14 amino acids. Germline assignment: CDR1 WNHNN and CDR2 SYGVQD (reference sequence). In DNA form, the CDR3 reads TGCGCCAGCAGTCGGGGAACCTCCTACAATGAGCAGTTCTTC. Amino acid sequence: CASSRGTSYNEQFF.

The rearrangement uses TRBV5-1 and TRBJ2-7, with 7 bases fitting TRBD2. V gave up 4 bases and J gave up 7 bases; unmatched junction bases: 8. The CDR3 totals 13 residues. CDR1 and CDR2 (germline): SGHRS, YFSETQ. CDR3 sequence reads: CASSQNGGFEQYF. CDR3 nucleotides: TGCGCCAGCAGCCAAAACGGGGGGTTTGAGCAGTACTTC.

This chain links TRBV29-1 with TRBJ2-1; 10 nucleotides match TRBD2. The CDR3 contains 14 residues. V dropped 4 bases and J dropped 5; count of bases not matched to a gene: 5. CDR1 is SQVTM and CDR2 is ANQGSEA in the germline V gene. The CDR3 sequence is CSVARLAGHNEQFF. The DNA for the CDR3 is TGCAGCGTTGCTCGACTAGCGGGCCACAATGAGCAGTTCTTC.

As concerns this clone: Other DNA sequences in this sample translate to the same CDR3. The chain uses TRBV5-1 and TRBJ2-7, with D possibly being TRBD1 or TRBD2 (5 bases each). Trimming left V 0 bases short and J 2 bases short, with 9 bases between. Germline CDR1 and CDR2: SGHRS and YFSETQ. The CDR3 sequence is 14 residues long. CDR3 coding DNA: TGCGCCAGCAGCTTGGCAGGGAGCCCCTACGAGCAGTACTTC. It translates to CASSLAGSPYEQYF.

V usage is TRBV28 and J usage is TRBJ1-3; tentatively, D is TRBD1 (5 bases). The CDR3 contains 16 residues. Between the trimmed V and J ends, which lost 0 bases and 0 bases, there was a span of 9 bases. Germline V lookup: CDR1 MDHEN, CDR2 SYDVKM. The CDR3 nucleotides are TGTGCCAGCAGTTTATGGAGGGACTCCTCTGGAAACACCATATATTTT. It encodes CASSLWRDSSGNTIYF.

In this sample, this clone turned up once. V is TRBV9 and J is TRBJ2-1; 13 bases agree with TRBD2. CDR3 length equals 15 residues. Germline CDR1 is SGDLS and CDR2 is YYNGEE. V shed 5 bases and J 9 bases; nucleotides not matched to a gene: 8. CDR3 sequence reads: CASSQALAGGLEQFF. The CDR3 coding sequence is TGTGCCAGCAGTCAGGCACTAGCGGGAGGGCTTGAGCAGTTCTTC.

The chain links TRBV19 to TRBJ1-1; no firm D call. The germline V and J ends were trimmed by 6 bases and 3 bases, with 11 bases remaining between them. Germline CDR1 and CDR2: LNHDA and SQIVND (reference sequence). CDR3 length: 13 residues. CDR3: CASRGGIYTEAFF. In nucleotides, the CDR3 is TGTGCCAGTAGAGGAGGGATTTACACTGAAGCTTTCTTT.

This clone showed up just a few times. The V and J genes are TRBV28 and TRBJ2-1; D not resolved. This CDR3 region has 13 residues. The V end lost 5 bases, the J end lost 8 bases, and 13 bases lay between the germline ends. Looked up from germline, CDR1 is MDHEN and CDR2 is SYDVKM. The CDR3 DNA follows: TGTGCCAGCAGTCCTCAAGGGCTAGATGAGCAGTTCTTC. Protein: CASSPQGLDEQFF.

This clone was found a few times. This chain joins TRBV2 and TRBJ2-2, with TRBD2 identical over 10 bases. From germline, CDR1 is SNHLY and CDR2 FYNNEI. The ends lost 6 bases at V and 4 bases at J; junction bases unmatched: 5. The CDR3 is 15 amino acids. The CDR3 is CASRRLAGVTGELFF. DNA for the CDR3: TGTGCCAGCAGACGACTAGCGGGCGTCACCGGGGAGCTGTTTTTT. Complete variable domain (other parts from reference TRBV2 and TRBJ2-2): EPEVTQTPSHQVTQMGQEVILRCVPISNHLYFYWYRQILGQKVEFLVSFYNNEISEKSEIFDDQFSVERPDGSNFTLKIRSTKLEDSAMYFCASRRLAGVTGELFFGEGSRLTVL.

The CDR3 nucleotides read TGTGCCAGCAGCCTACCACTAGCGAGCACAGATACGCAGTATTTT. Amino acids: CASSLPLASTDTQYF. The chain uses TRBV11-3 and TRBJ2-3; 7 bases agree with TRBD2. The CDR3 runs 15 residues. From germline, CDR1 is SGHNT and CDR2 YENEEA. V shed 5 bases and J 0 bases; nucleotides not matched to a gene: 5.